These T cell receptor beta chains were read from a single sample in a study of blood T cell repertoires in COVID-19. Sequencing used immunoSEQ multiplex PCR; TCRdb keeps in-frame clones, though not all of them. The sample has under 200,000 clones; about 90% are singletons. The sequenced sample was PBMCs or T cells enriched from blood (not recorded which). These receptors all stem from a woman in her forties or fifties who had recovered from COVID-19. The CDR3 runs from the conserved cysteine through the conserved F or W. A D gene is named only where the DNA matches it firmly. For some rows the clone size is stated as once, few or many, or as a class when expanded; others skip it.

TRBV29-1	TRBJ2-7	TRBD2	NA	CSASGRQLYEQYF	TGCAGCGCTAGCGGGAGACAACTTTACGAGCAGTACTTC
TRBV5-1	TRBJ2-5	TRBD1	NA	CASSLAATGVETQYF	TGCGCCAGCAGCTTGGCCGCGACAGGGGTGGAGACCCAGTACTTC
TRBV7-2	TRBJ2-2	TRBD2	NA	CASSLTSENTGELFF	TGTGCCAGCAGCTTAACTAGCGAGAACACCGGGGAGCTGTTTTTT
TRBV10-1	TRBJ1-1	NA	NA	CASSEDRLNTEAFF	TGCGCCAGCAGTGAGGACAGATTGAACACTGAAGCTTTCTTT
TRBV11-3	TRBJ2-2	NA	NA	CASSSPPGHAGGDTGELFF	TGTGCCAGCAGCTCTCCTCCGGGACATGCAGGAGGAGACACCGGGGAGCTGTTTTTT
TRBV2	TRBJ1-2	TRBD1	NA	CASVWTGGVGYTF	TGTGCCAGCGTATGGACAGGGGGTGTTGGCTACACCTTC
TRBV11-3	TRBJ2-1	NA	NA	CASGGRLNEQFF	TGTGCCAGCGGAGGGAGGCTCAATGAGCAGTTCTTC
TRBV19	TRBJ1-6	NA	NA	CATARSSYNSPLHF	TGTGCCACCGCACGGAGCTCCTATAATTCACCCCTCCACTTT
TRBV6-5	TRBJ2-1	TRBD2	NA	CASSLGLANVQFF	TGTGCCAGCAGCCTGGGACTAGCCAACGTGCAGTTCTTC
TRBV4-3	TRBJ1-4	NA	NA	CASSQAGGREIEKLFF	TGCGCCAGCAGCCAAGCGGGAGGCAGGGAGATTGAAAAACTGTTTTTT
TRBV24-1	TRBJ1-2	TRBD1	once	CATSDFPAGTGGMDGYTF	TGTGCCACCAGTGATTTTCCCGCCGGGACAGGGGGAATGGATGGCTACACCTTC
TRBV5-8	TRBJ1-1	NA	NA	CASSLGHSNTEAFF	TGTGCCAGCAGCTTGGGACACTCGAACACTGAAGCTTTCTTT
TRBV7-2	TRBJ1-5	NA	NA	CASSSGGNQPQHF	TGTGCCAGCAGCTCAGGGGGCAATCAGCCCCAGCATTTT
TRBV28	TRBJ1-6	NA	NA	CASSLERGRVDSPLHF	TGTGCCAGCAGTTTAGAAAGGGGCAGGGTGGATTCACCCCTCCACTTT
TRBV24-1	TRBJ2-7	TRBD1	NA	CATSEYVWDRGSEQYF	TGTGCCACCAGTGAGTATGTTTGGGACAGGGGCTCCGAGCAGTACTTC
TRBV7-2	TRBJ2-7	TRBD2	NA	CASSVPSGRSYEQYF	TGTGCCAGCAGCGTGCCTAGCGGGAGATCCTACGAGCAGTACTTC
TRBV21-1	TRBJ1-1	NA	NA	CASSKTTEAFF	TGTGCCAGCAGCAAAACCACAGAAGCTTTCTTT
TRBV6-5	TRBJ1-1	NA	few	CSHTAGTEAFF	TGTTCTCACACGGCGGGCACTGAAGCTTTCTTT
TRBV7-9	TRBJ2-7	NA	few	CASSLPGQKQYF	TGTGCCAGCAGCTTACCAGGACAGAAGCAGTACTTC
TRBV6-5	TRBJ1-1	NA	once	CASRTRGRGTEAFF	TGTGCCAGCAGGACCAGGGGTCGAGGGACTGAAGCTTTCTTT
TRBV6-5	TRBJ2-5	TRBD1	NA	CASSKPGTGGETQYF	TGTGCCAGCAGTAAGCCCGGGACAGGGGGAGAGACCCAGTACTTC
TRBV27	TRBJ2-7	TRBD1	NA	CASSSRTGGNYEQYF	TGTGCCAGCAGTTCGAGAACAGGGGGCAACTACGAGCAGTACTTC
TRBV18	TRBJ1-1	NA	NA	CASSRDMNTEAFF	TGTGCCAGCTCGAGGGACATGAACACTGAAGCTTTCTTT
TRBV30	TRBJ1-2	NA	NA	CAWSKHAYTSYGYTF	TGTGCCTGGAGTAAACACGCATATACCTCCTATGGCTACACCTTC
TRBV7-3	TRBJ2-1	TRBD2	NA	CASSPLAGVANEQFF	TGTGCCAGCAGCCCGCTGGCGGGAGTTGCCAATGAGCAGTTCTTC
TRBV9	TRBJ2-6	NA	NA	CASSVATGLGGTTPFRAGANVLTF	TGTGCCAGCAGCGTAGCAACAGGGCTGGGCGGGACTACTCCATTTCGGGCTGGGGCCAACGTCCTGACTTTC
TRBV5-1	TRBJ2-7	TRBD2	NA	CASSASGQTYEQYF	TGCGCCAGCAGCGCTAGCGGTCAGACCTACGAGCAGTACTTC
TRBV28	TRBJ1-5	NA	NA	CASSSPAGRYSNQPQHF	TGTGCCAGCAGTTCCCCGGCAGGCCGGTATAGCAATCAGCCCCAGCATTTT
TRBV29-1	TRBJ2-7	NA	NA	CSFGQLGEQYF	TGCAGCTTCGGACAGCTGGGAGAGCAGTACTTC